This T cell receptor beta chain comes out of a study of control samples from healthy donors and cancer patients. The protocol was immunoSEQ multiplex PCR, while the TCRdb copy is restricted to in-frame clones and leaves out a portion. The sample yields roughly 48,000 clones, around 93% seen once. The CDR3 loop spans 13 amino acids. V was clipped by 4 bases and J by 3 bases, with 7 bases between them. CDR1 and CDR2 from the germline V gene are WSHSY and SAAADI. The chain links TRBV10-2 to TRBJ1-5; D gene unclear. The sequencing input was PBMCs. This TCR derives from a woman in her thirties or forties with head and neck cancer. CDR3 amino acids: CASSAGSNQPQHF. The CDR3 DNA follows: TGCGCCAGCAGTGCGGGGTCCAATCAGCCCCAGCATTTT.